The T cell receptor (beta chain) under discussion was sequenced for a study of identical twins. Overall study findings and caveats: Whereas memory repertoires showed no such difference, abundant cord blood beta clonotypes carried fewer insertions.

This clonotype has ten or more counts. Its specificity is not known. This CDR3 has 14 amino acids. The V gene lost 1 base and the J gene lost 1 base, with 6 bases spanning the gap. Germline-derived CDR1 and CDR2 are SGHVS and FNYEAQ. No donor was unhealthy or non-Caucasian. TCRdb re-called the 5' RACE reads through MiXCR, storing one row per CDR3 protein. The table has some 500,000 distinct CDR3 sequences, around a tenth seen once; the top ten hold 2.5% to 3.5%. In addition, the sample was reused for a study of yellow fever vaccine responses in identical twins. This second study says: The T cell response to vaccination in identical twins was reportedly partly convergent and partly personalized.

Sequenced: PBMCs. V usage is TRBV7-6 and J usage is TRBJ2-3; D uncertain. The sequence derives from a woman in her late teens or twenties in good health. The DNA for the CDR3 is TGTGCCAGCAGCTTAGATGGGGGCACAGATACGCAGTATTTT. Protein sequence: CASSLDGGTDTQYF.